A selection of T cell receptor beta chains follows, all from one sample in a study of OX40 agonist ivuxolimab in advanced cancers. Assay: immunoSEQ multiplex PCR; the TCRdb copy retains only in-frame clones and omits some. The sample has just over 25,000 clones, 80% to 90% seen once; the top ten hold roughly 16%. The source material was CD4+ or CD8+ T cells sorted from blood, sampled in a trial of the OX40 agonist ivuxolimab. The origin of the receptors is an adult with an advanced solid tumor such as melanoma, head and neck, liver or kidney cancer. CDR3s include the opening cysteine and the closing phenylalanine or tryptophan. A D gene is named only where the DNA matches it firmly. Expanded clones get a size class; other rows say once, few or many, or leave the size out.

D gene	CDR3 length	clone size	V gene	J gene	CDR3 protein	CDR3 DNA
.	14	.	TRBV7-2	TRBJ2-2	CASSLHRSTGELFF	TGTGCCAGCAGCCTCCACAGGTCCACCGGGGAGCTGTTTTTT
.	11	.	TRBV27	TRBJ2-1	CASEAYNEQFF	TGTGCCTCCGAGGCCTACAATGAGCAGTTCTTC
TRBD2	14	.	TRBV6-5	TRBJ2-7	CASRAGTSVYEQYF	TGTGCCAGCAGGGCCGGGACTAGTGTCTACGAGCAGTACTTC
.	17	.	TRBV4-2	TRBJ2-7	CASSPQGSPRSSYEQYF	TGTGCCAGCAGCCCCCAGGGGTCGCCGCGAAGCTCCTACGAGCAGTACTTC
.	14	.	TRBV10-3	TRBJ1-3	CAISDQDSGNTIYF	TGTGCCATCAGTGACCAGGACTCTGGAAACACCATATATTTT
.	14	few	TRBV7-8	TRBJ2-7	CASSSPGSSYEQYF	TGTGCCAGCAGCTCCCCTGGTTCCTCCTACGAGCAGTACTTC
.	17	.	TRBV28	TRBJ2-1	CASSFIAGRATYNEQFF	TGTGCCAGCAGTTTTATCGCGGGCAGGGCCACCTACAATGAGCAGTTCTTC
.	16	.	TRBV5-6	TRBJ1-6	CASSLYRSSYNSPLHF	TGTGCCAGCAGCTTGTACCGGAGCTCCTATAATTCACCCCTCCACTTT
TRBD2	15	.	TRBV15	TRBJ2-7	CATSRGSREHGEQYF	TGTGCCACCAGCAGGGGTTCGCGGGAGCACGGCGAGCAGTACTTC
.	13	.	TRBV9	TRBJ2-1	CASSGGIPGEQFF	TGTGCCAGCAGCGGGGGGATCCCGGGTGAGCAGTTCTTC
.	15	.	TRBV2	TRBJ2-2	CASNAGQINTGELFF	TGTGCCAGCAACGCGGGACAGATAAACACCGGGGAGCTGTTTTTT
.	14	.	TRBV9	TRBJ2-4	CASSIRGASDIQYF	TGTGCCAGCAGTATACGGGGGGCCTCGGACATTCAGTACTTC
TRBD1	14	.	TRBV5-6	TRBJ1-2	CASSWGTDGYGYTF	TGTGCCAGCAGCTGGGGGACAGACGGCTATGGCTACACCTTC
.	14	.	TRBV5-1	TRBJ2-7	CASSLWQGNHEQYF	TGCGCCAGCAGCTTGTGGCAGGGTAACCACGAGCAGTACTTC
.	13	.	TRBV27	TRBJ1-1	CASSPAGNTEAFF	TGTGCCAGCAGTCCAGCGGGAAACACTGAAGCTTTCTTT
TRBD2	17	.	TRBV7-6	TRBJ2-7	CASSSGLAGEYRYEQYF	TGTGCCAGCAGCTCCGGACTAGCGGGGGAGTACCGATACGAGCAGTACTTC
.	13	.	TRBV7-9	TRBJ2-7	CASSLSSSYEQYF	TGTGCCAGCAGCTTGTCCAGCTCCTACGAGCAGTACTTC
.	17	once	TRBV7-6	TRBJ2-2	CASSPIRQGEYTGELFF	TGTGCCAGCAGCCCCATCCGGCAGGGAGAGTACACCGGGGAGCTGTTTTTT
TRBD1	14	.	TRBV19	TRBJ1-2	CASSTGTGHYGYTF	TGTGCCAGTAGTACCGGGACAGGGCACTATGGCTACACCTTC
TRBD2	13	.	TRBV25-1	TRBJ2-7	CASTFSGRHEQYF	TGTGCCAGCACCTTTAGCGGGAGACACGAGCAGTACTTC
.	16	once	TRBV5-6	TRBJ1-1	CASSSWTRALNTEAFF	TGTGCCAGCAGCTCCTGGACAAGAGCCTTGAACACTGAAGCTTTCTTT
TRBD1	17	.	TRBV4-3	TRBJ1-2	CASSQLAPKTGGYGYTF	TGCGCCAGCAGCCAGTTGGCCCCAAAGACAGGGGGCTATGGCTACACCTTC
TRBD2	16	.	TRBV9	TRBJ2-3	CASSPRPAGVTDTQYF	TGTGCCAGCAGCCCCCGACCAGCGGGAGTCACAGATACGCAGTATTTT
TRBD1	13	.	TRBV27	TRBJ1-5	CASSLSRGEPQHF	TGTGCCAGCAGTTTATCCAGGGGGGAGCCCCAGCATTTT
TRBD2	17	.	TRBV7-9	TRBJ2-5	CASSPKGSSGPQETQYF	TGTGCCAGCAGCCCCAAAGGGTCTAGCGGACCCCAAGAGACCCAGTACTTC